These 10 T cell receptor beta chains originate from one sample sequenced in a study of Ad26.COV2.S vaccination and SARS-CoV-2 variants. Treatment given: roughly 18 received Ad26.COV2.S at low or high dose, single or two shots; several received placebo; per-sample allocation not given. Sample collection was performed on day 63 after the first vaccine or placebo injection. Profiled with immunoSEQ multiplex PCR; TCRdb holds only in-frame clones, not every one. The data hold about 350,000 clones, with 88% observed a single time. This specimen was peripheral blood, taken in a trial of Ad26.COV2.S vaccine versus placebo. These receptors all stem from a person between 18 and 65 years old who received the Ad26.COV2.S COVID-19 vaccine or a placebo.

The J gene is TRBJ1-4, the V gene TRBV4-3; unclear D gene. Looked up from germline, CDR1 is LGHNA and CDR2 is YSLEER. CDR3 size: 16 residues. Trimming removed 1 base at V and 2 bases at J, with 11 bases between. CDR3 sequence reads: CASSQAGTVTNEKLFF. The CDR3 nucleotides are TGCGCCAGCAGCCAAGCCGGAACAGTGACTAATGAAAAACTGTTTTTT.

At least ten counts were recorded for this clone. The J gene is TRBJ2-1, the V gene TRBV3-1 (or the pseudogene TRBV3-2), with 7 bases fitting TRBD2. This CDR3 contains 16 residues. With V trimmed by 2 bases and J by 3 bases, 7 bases remained unmatched. Germline CDR1 reads LGHDT; CDR2 reads YNNKEL (reference sequence). In DNA form, the CDR3 reads TGTGCCAGCAGCCAACTCTGGCTAGCGGTCTACAATGAGCAGTTCTTC. It translates to CASSQLWLAVYNEQFF.

V gene TRBV28 combines with J gene TRBJ2-7, with a weak D call TRBD1 (6 bases). Trimming pared 10 bases from V and 3 bases from J, leaving 13 bases between. The CDR3 has 12 amino acids. CDR1 and CDR2 (germline): MDHEN, SYDVKM. The CDR3 here is CATRQASYEQYF. The DNA for the CDR3 is TGTGCCACTCGACAGGCAAGCTACGAGCAGTACTTC.

The chain links TRBV18 to TRBJ1-2, with 8 positions matching TRBD1. Trimming cost V 3 bases and J 5 bases; bases outside gene matches: 14. Looked up from germline, CDR1 is KGHSH and CDR2 is LQKENI. CDR3 length: 17 amino acids. The chain's CDR3 is CASSPGSQGAFSYGYTF. CDR3 DNA: TGTGCCAGCTCACCCGGCTCCCAGGGGGCTTTTTCTTATGGCTACACCTTC.

The rearrangement links TRBV6-5 to TRBJ2-2; perhaps TRBD1 as D (6 bases). The V gene lost 2 bases and the J gene lost 6 bases, with 13 bases spanning the gap. CDR1 MNHEY and CDR2 SVGAGI come from the germline V gene. The CDR3 runs to 15 residues. The CDR3 DNA follows: TGTGCCAGCAGTTACCCCCCGGGACAAGCCGGGGAGCTGTTTTTT. Amino acids: CASSYPPGQAGELFF.

With regard to this clone: At the DNA level, this CDR3 is encoded by other sequences in the same sample as well. The V call is TRBV27, the J call TRBJ1-2, with 7 bases that match TRBD1. Germline assignment: CDR1 MNHEY and CDR2 SMNVEV (reference sequence). V shed 3 bases, J shed 8 bases, and the junction held 6 bases outside the gene matches. CDR3 length: 13 amino acids. The CDR3 protein is CASSFRQGGGYTF. The CDR3 DNA is TGTGCCAGCAGTTTCCGACAGGGAGGAGGCTACACCTTC.

V is TRBV28 and J is TRBJ1-5; no firm D call. The CDR3 spans 11 residues. The germline V gene encodes CDR1 MDHEN and CDR2 SYDVKM. V lost 5 bases, J lost 6 bases, and 5 bases lay in between. CDR3 in DNA: TGTGCCAGCAGTCCCGGTCAGCCCCAGCATTTT. It encodes CASSPGQPQHF.

The V call is TRBV5-5, the J call TRBJ1-4; D gene ambiguous. Germline values: CDR1 SGHKS, CDR2 YYEKEE (reference sequence). V was cut by 2 bases and J by 5 bases, with 10 bases left in between. The CDR3 totals 14 residues. This CDR3 reads CASSFRPENEKLFF. The CDR3 DNA follows: TGTGCCAGCAGCTTTCGTCCCGAAAATGAAAAACTGTTTTTT.

The CDR3 loop reads CASSFLLSAGATGNTIYF. The CDR3 nucleotides are TGTGCCAGCAGTTTTCTACTTTCGGCAGGGGCAACTGGAAACACCATATATTTT. The chain is built from TRBV28 and TRBJ1-3; TRBD1 is a possible D gene (6 bases). This CDR3 has 18 amino acids. V gave up 3 bases and J gave up 2 bases, with 20 bases separating them. CDR1 and CDR2 from the germline V gene are MDHEN and SYDVKM.

The chain combines TRBV5-1 with TRBJ1-2; D might be TRBD1 (5 bases). CDR3 length: 12 residues. Germline V CDR1 and CDR2: SGHRS, YFSETQ. V lost 6 bases and J 7 bases, leaving 13 bases between the germline ends. In DNA form, the CDR3 reads TGCGCCAGCACCCCAGGGTGGAGTGGCTACACCTTC. As protein: CASTPGWSGYTF.